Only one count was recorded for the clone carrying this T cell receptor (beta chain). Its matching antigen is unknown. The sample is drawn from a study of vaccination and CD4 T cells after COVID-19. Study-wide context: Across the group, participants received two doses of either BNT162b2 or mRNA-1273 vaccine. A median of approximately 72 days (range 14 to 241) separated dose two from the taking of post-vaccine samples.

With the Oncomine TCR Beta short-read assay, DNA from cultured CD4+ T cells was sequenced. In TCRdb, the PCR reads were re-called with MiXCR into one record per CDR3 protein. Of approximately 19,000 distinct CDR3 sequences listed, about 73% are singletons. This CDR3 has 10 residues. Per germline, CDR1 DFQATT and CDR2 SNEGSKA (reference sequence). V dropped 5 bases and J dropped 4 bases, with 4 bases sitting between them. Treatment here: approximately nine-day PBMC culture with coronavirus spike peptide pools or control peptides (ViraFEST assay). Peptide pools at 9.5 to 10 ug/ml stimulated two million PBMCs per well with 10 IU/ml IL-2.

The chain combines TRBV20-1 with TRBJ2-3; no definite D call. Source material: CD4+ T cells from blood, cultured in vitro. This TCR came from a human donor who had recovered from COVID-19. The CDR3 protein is CSAGSDTQYF. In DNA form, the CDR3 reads TGCAGTGCTGGTTCAGATACGCAGTATTTT.